The 9 T cell receptor beta chains below come from one sample, sequenced in a study of cytomegalovirus exposure and HLA in healthy donors. The study ran its PCR with 60 Vbeta and 13 Jbeta primers. Clones were read by immunoSEQ multiplex PCR, and TCRdb kept only the in-frame ones, dropping some. The table has roughly 180,000 clones, roughly 74% seen once. Sequenced sample: PBMCs. Receptors originate from a female donor in good health and CMV-seronegative.

The chain links TRBV29-1 to TRBJ2-1; 13 positions agree with TRBD2. The length of the CDR3 is 18 residues. Germline values: CDR1 SQVTM, CDR2 ANQGSEA. V was pared by 4 bases and J by 3 bases, with 12 bases of the junction left unmatched. CDR3 sequence (DNA): TGCAGCGTTGCAGGGGATCTGGGACTAGCGGGATTCTACAATGAGCAGTTCTTC. Translating it yields CSVAGDLGLAGFYNEQFF.

The chain recombines TRBV5-1 with TRBJ1-1; tentatively, D is TRBD1 (6 bases). This CDR3 spans 17 amino acids. V lost 4 bases and J lost 1, with 20 bases in between. Germline lookup yields CDR1 SGHRS and CDR2 YFSETQ. The CDR3 protein is CASSLAVGGAGNTEAFF. CDR3 DNA: TGCGCCAGCAGCCTGGCGGTGGGGGGGGCGGGGAACACTGAAGCTTTCTTT.

The chain joins TRBV27 to TRBJ1-2, with 8 bases matching TRBD1. V lost 3 bases and J lost 6; bases outside the gene matches: 9. The germline V gene has CDR1 MNHEY and CDR2 SMNVEV (reference sequence). The CDR3 covers 15 residues. DNA for the CDR3: TGTGCCAGCAGTTTCTTTGCGACAGGGGAGGATGGCTACACCTTC. It encodes CASSFFATGEDGYTF.

Comment on this clone: One end of the junction is discordant with germline, which a read error may explain. This sequence joins TRBV7-9 and TRBJ2-5, with 10 bases that match TRBD1. Germline assignment: CDR1 SEHNR and CDR2 FQNEAQ (reference sequence). The CDR3 spans 16 residues. The CDR3 DNA sequence: TGTTCCAGCAGCCATGGGGACAGGGGCGTCCGGGAGACCCAGTACTTC. This gives the protein CSSSHGDRGVRETQYF. Using reference TRBV7-9 and TRBJ2-5 for the parts outside the CDR3, the full variable domain is DTGVSQNPRHKITKRGQNVTFRCDPISEHNRLYWYRQTLGQGPEFLTYFQNEAQLEKSRLLSDRFSAERPKGSFSTLEIQRTEQGDSAMYLCSSSHGDRGVRETQYFGPGTRLLVL.

V and J are TRBV7-2 and TRBJ1-2; a weak D match, TRBD1 (6 bases). CDR1 SGHTA and CDR2 FQGNSA come from the germline V gene. This CDR3 has 12 residues. The ends were cut back, 5 bases at V and 9 bases at J, with 13 bases in the middle. Here the CDR3 DNA reads TGTGCCAGCAGCCCACAGGGTAGGAGCTACACCTTC. Encoded protein: CASSPQGRSYTF.

This clone was detected once. The chain joins TRBV11-3 to TRBJ1-6; D may be TRBD1 (6 bases). Germline V gene lookup returns CDR1 SGHNT and CDR2 YENEEA. The CDR3 covers 15 residues. Trimming pared 1 base from V and 5 bases from J, leaving 9 bases between. The CDR3 DNA is TGTGCCAGCAGCTTAGGTGACAGGAATAATTCACCCCTCCACTTT. The encoded protein is CASSLGDRNNSPLHF.

This clone has a handful of counts. The gene calls are TRBV7-8 and TRBJ1-1; 8 bases align to TRBD1. V was clipped by 5 bases and J by 1 base; unmatched bases: 6. This CDR3 spans 15 amino acids. Germline CDR1 reads SGHVS; CDR2 reads FQNEAQ. DNA for the CDR3: TGTGCCAGCAGCCCGTGGGACAGGAGGAACACTGAAGCTTTCTTT. It codes for CASSPWDRRNTEAFF.

V usage is TRBV7-2 and J usage is TRBJ2-7; TRBD2 matches 11 bases. Germline CDR1 and CDR2: SGHTA and FQGNSA. The CDR3 has 15 amino acids. V lost 4 bases to trimming and J lost 2 bases; unmatched junction nucleotides: 4. The CDR3 region is CASSYGTSGTYEQYF. The CDR3, as DNA: TGTGCCAGCAGCTATGGGACTAGCGGAACCTACGAGCAGTACTTC. Combining the CDR3 with reference TRBV7-2 and TRBJ2-7 gives the whole variable domain GAGVSQSPSNKVTEKGKDVELRCDPISGHTALYWYRQSLGQGLEFLIYFQGNSAPDKSGLPSDRFSAERTGGSVSTLTIQRTQQEDSAVYLCASSYGTSGTYEQYFGPGTRLTVT.

The CDR3 coding sequence is TGTGCCATCAGCGTCGGGACTAGCGGGAGCCCTATGTACTTC. Amino acid sequence: CAISVGTSGSPMYF. V gene TRBV10-3 combines with J gene TRBJ2-7; TRBD2 agrees at 14 bases. CDR3 length equals 14 residues. J gave up 12 bases and V 6 bases, and 10 bases lay outside the gene matches. The germline V gene encodes CDR1 ENHRY and CDR2 SYGVKD.